A single TCR beta chain is shown here with its context. Its matching antigen is unknown. The V end lost 0 bases, the J end lost 2 bases, and 9 bases lay between the germline ends. CDR3 length: 14 amino acids. Germline lookup yields CDR1 SGHRS and CDR2 YFSETQ. This sample is part of a study of T cell responses to AZD1222 COVID-19 vaccine. Study conclusions and caveats: Targets within unmutated variant regions were reportedly found for nearly half of spike-specific TCRs. Sampled repertoires all dated from after the peak T cell response. It should be noted that donors were predominantly white British and more often female, and clonal diversity was possibly underestimated.

The table came from immunoSEQ multiplex PCR; TCRdb's copy has only in-frame clones and leaves some out. The table records 150,000 to 200,000 clones, around nine tenths of them present only once. The V call is TRBV5-1, the J call TRBJ2-7; TRBD1 or TRBD2 may be the D gene (5 bases each). The source was peripheral blood, collected 28 days after the second AZD1222 dose. The TCR originated in an adult who received the AZD1222 COVID-19 vaccine. CDR3: CASSLESGPYEQYF. The DNA of the CDR3 is TGCGCCAGCAGCTTGGAGTCGGGGCCCTACGAGCAGTACTTC.